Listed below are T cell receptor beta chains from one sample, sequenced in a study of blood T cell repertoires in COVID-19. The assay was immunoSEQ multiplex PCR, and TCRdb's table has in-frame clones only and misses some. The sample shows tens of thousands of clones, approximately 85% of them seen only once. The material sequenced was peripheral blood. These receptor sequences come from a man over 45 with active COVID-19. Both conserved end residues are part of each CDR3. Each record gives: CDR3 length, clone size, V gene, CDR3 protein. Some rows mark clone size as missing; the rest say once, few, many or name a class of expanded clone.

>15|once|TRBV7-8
CASSFDRNLNQPQHF
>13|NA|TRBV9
CASSRDANYGYTF
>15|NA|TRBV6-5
CASSPDGNIGNTIYF
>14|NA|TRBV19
CASSIAQGNSPLHF
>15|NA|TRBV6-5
CASSRGNPDLNTIYF
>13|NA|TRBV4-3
CASSYSGTGELFF
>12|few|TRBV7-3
CASSLSGFEQYF
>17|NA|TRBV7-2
CASSQPQLAGEHNEQFF
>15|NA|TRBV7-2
CASRSQAGGSYEQYF
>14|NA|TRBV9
CASSEETSASPLHF
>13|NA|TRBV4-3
CASSQERGYEQYF
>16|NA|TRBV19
CASSIWGGKNTGELFF